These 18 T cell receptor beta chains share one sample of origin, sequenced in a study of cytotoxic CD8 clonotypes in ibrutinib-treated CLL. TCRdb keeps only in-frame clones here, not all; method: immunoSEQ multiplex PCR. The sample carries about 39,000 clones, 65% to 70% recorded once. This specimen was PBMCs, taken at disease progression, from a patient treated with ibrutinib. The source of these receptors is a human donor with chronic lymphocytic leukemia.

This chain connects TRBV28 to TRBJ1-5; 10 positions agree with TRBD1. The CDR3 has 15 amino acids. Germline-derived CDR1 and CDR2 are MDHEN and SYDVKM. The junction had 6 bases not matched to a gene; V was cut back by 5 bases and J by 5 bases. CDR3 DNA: TGTGCCAGCAGTACCTGGACAGGGGGGGATCAGCCCCAGCATTTT. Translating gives CASSTWTGGDQPQHF.

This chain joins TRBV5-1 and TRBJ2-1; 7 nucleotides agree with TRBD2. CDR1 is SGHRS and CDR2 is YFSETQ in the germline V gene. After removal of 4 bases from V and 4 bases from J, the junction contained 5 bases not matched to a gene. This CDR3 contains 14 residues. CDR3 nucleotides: TGCGCCAGCAGCACCGACGGGGGGTACAATGAGCAGTTCTTC. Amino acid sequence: CASSTDGGYNEQFF.

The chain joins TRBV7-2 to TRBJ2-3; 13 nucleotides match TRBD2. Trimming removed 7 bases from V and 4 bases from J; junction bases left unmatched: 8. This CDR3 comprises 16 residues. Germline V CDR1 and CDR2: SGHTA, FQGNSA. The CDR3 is CASTILAGGSADTQYF. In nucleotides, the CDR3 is TGTGCCAGCACGATACTAGCGGGAGGGTCTGCAGATACGCAGTATTTT.

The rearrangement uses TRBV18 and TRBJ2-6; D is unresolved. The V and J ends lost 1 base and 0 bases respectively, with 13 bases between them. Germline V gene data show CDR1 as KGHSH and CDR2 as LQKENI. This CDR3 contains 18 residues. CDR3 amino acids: CASSPLGPSSSGANVLTF. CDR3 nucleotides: TGTGCCAGCTCACCACTCGGGCCTTCCTCCTCTGGGGCCAACGTCCTGACTTTC.

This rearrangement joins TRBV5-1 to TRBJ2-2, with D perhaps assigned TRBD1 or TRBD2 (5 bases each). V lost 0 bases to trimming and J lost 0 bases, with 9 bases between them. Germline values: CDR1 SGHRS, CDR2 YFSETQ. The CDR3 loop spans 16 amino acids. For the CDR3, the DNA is TGCGCCAGCAGCTTGGATCAGGGAGCGAACACCGGGGAGCTGTTTTTT. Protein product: CASSLDQGANTGELFF.

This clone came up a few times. In nucleotides, the CDR3 is TGTGCCAGCATGTATCAAAGCGAGCAGTACTTC. Translation: CASMYQSEQYF. The chain carries TRBV2 and TRBJ2-7; D gene ambiguous. The V end was cut by 7 bases, the J end by 6 bases, with 10 bases between. Germline V gives CDR1 SNHLY, CDR2 FYNNEI. The length of the CDR3 is 11 residues. Combining the CDR3 with reference TRBV2 and TRBJ2-7 gives the whole variable domain EPEVTQTPSHQVTQMGQEVILRCVPISNHLYFYWYRQILGQKVEFLVSFYNNEISEKSEIFDDQFSVERPDGSNFTLKIRSTKLEDSAMYFCASMYQSEQYFGPGTRLTVT.

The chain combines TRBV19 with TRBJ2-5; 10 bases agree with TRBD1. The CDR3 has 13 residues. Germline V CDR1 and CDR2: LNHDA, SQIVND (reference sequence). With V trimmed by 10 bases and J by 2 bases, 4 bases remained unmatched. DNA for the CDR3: TGTGCCACCCGGGACAGGGGTCAAGAGACCCAGTACTTC. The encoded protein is CATRDRGQETQYF.

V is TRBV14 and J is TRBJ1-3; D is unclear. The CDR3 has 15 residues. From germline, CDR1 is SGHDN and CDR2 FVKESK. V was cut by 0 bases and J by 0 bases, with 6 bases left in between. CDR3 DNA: TGTGCCAGCAGCCAAGATAGGAGCTCTGGAAACACCATATATTTT. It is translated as CASSQDRSSGNTIYF.

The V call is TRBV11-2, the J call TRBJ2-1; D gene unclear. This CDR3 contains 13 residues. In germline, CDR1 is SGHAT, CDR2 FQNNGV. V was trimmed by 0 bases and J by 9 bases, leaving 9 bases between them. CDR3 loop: CASSLDLSGEQFF. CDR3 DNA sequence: TGTGCCAGCAGCTTAGATCTTTCTGGTGAGCAGTTCTTC. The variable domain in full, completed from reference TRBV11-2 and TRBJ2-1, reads EAGVAQSPRYKIIEKRQSVAFWCNPISGHATLYWYQQILGQGPKLLIQFQNNGVVDDSQLPKDRFSAERLKGVDSTLKIQPAKLEDSAVYLCASSLDLSGEQFFGPGTRLTVL.

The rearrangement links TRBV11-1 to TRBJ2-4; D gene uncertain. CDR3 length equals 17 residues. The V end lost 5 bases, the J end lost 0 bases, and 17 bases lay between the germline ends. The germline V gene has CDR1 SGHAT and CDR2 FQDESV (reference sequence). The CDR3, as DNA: TGTGCCAGCAGCATCCTAAATGGGGATTTAGCCAAAAACATTCAGTACTTC. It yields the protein CASSILNGDLAKNIQYF.

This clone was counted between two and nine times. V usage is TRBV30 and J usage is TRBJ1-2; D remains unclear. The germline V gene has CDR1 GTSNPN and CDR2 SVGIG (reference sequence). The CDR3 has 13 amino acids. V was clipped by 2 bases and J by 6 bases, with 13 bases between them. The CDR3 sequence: CAWSQDAWDGYTF. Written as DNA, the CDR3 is TGTGCCTGGAGTCAGGACGCTTGGGATGGCTACACCTTC.

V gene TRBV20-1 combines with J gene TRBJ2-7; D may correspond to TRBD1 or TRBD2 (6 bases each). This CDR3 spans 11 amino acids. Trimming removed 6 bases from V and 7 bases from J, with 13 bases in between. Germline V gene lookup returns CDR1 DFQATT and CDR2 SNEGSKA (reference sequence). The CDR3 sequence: CSAGGGREQYF. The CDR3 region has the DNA TGCAGTGCCGGAGGGGGACGGGAGCAGTACTTC.

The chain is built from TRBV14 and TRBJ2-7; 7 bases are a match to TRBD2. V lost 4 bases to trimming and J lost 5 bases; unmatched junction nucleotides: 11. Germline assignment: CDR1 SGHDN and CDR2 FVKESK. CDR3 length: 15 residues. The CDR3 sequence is CASSPLGLADNEQYF. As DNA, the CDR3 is TGTGCCAGCAGCCCCCTGGGCCTAGCGGATAACGAGCAGTACTTC.

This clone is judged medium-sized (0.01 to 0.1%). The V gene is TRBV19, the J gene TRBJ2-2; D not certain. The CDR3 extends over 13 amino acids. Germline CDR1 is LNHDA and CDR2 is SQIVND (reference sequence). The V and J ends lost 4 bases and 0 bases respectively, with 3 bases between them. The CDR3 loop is CASSSPNTGELFF. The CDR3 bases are TGTGCCAGTAGTAGCCCGAACACCGGGGAGCTGTTTTTT.

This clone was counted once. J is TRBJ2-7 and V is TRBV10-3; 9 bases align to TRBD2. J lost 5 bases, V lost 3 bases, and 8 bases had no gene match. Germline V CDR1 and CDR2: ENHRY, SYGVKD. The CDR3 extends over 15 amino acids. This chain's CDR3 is CAISDKSGGTDEQYF. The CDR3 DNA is TGTGCCATCAGTGACAAGAGCGGGGGGACCGACGAGCAGTACTTC.

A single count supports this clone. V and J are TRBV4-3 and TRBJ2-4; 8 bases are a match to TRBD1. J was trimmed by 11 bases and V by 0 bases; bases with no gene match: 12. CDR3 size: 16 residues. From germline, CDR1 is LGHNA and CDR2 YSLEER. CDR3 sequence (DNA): TGCGCCAGCAGCCAAGATCTTCAGGGGGCGTGGAACGTTCAGTACTTC. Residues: CASSQDLQGAWNVQYF.

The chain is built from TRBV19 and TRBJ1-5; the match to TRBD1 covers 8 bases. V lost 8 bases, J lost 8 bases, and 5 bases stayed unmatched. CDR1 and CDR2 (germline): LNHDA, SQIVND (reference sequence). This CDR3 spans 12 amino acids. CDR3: CASGQGWEPQHF. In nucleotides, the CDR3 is TGTGCCAGTGGACAGGGATGGGAGCCCCAGCATTTT.

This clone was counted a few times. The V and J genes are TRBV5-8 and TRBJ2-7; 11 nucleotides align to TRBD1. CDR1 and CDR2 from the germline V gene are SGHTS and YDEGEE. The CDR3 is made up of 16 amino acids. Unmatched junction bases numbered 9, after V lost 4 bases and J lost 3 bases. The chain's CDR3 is CASSRDRGGLRYEQYF. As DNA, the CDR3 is TGTGCCAGCAGCCGGGACAGGGGGGGGTTACGCTACGAGCAGTACTTC.